This T cell receptor beta chain was sequenced in a study of shared clonotypes between healthy human individuals. At the level of the study: The study used three CD4 naive, three CD4 memory, two CD8 naive and one CD8 memory plate per donor.

Germline V gene data show CDR1 as MDHEN and CDR2 as SYDVKM. Trimming removed 3 bases at V and 0 bases at J, with 5 bases between. There are 14 residues in the CDR3. The donors were all Caucasian adults (living in Nashville, Tennessee). This clone was found a few times. Data came from immunoSEQ multiplex PCR; TCRdb stores just in-frame clones and leaves some out. The table shows about 1.1 million clones, with approximately 80% occurring only once. The clonotype originates from a man younger than 30 in good health. Some clones in this sample may be carry-over from other donors' samples. The chain has TRBV28 and TRBJ1-4, with D possibly matching TRBD1 (5 bases). Source material: memory CD4+ T cells from PBMCs. Subset reported: CD45RA-negative fraction. The CDR3 spells CASSLTATNEKLFF. The CDR3 nucleotides read TGTGCCAGCAGTTTGACAGCAACTAATGAAAAACTGTTTTTT.